This T cell receptor beta chain was retrieved from a study of vaccination effects on CD4 cells after COVID-19. This clone was counted between two and nine times. The target antigen is unknown. Repertoires were generated with immunoSEQ multiplex PCR, while TCRdb's copy carries only in-frame clones and drops some. This sample has about 46,000 clones, with about 74% found just once. The CDR3 runs 17 residues. Germline assignment: CDR1 LGHNA and CDR2 YNFKEQ. J lost 1 base, V lost 0 bases, and 9 bases had no gene match. The ViraFEST assay expanded antigen-specific CD4+ T cells with viral peptide pools before sequencing. The culture ran for about 11 days, and then CD4+ T cells were isolated. Vaccine administered to participants consisted of two doses of either BNT162b2 or mRNA-1273.

The chain links TRBV4-2 to TRBJ2-7, with 7 bases lining up with TRBD2. The sample in question was CD4+ T cells from PBMCs cultured with HCoV-OC43 spike peptides, obtained after COVID-19 vaccination. The subset: HCoV-OC43 spike overlapping peptide pool stimulation. The TCR originated in a human donor who received a COVID-19 vaccine. The CDR3 spells CASSQDLGGGLSYEQYF. CDR3 nucleotide sequence: TGTGCCAGCAGCCAAGACTTAGGCGGGGGATTATCCTACGAGCAGTACTTC.